Below are 27 T cell receptor beta chains sequenced from a single sample in a study of CD8 T cells in ankylosing spondylitis. In TCRdb, the 5' RACE reads were re-called with MiXCR into one record per CDR3 protein. The table includes 35,000 to 40,000 distinct CDR3 sequences, approximately 15% detected once. What was sequenced was blood. The source of these receptors is a male donor with ankylosing spondylitis or in good health (not recorded which).

This clonotype was counted between two and nine times. The V gene is TRBV6-2 or TRBV6-3, the J gene TRBJ2-7; D unclear. Between the trimmed V and J ends, which lost 11 bases and 3 bases, there was a span of 20 bases. The CDR3 loop spans 14 amino acids. Per germline, CDR1 MNHEY and CDR2 SVGEGT. CDR3 region: CALKRGPTNYEQYV. For the CDR3, the DNA is TGTGCCCTCAAAAGAGGTCCTACTAACTACGAGCAGTACGTC.

This clonotype has only a few counts. The J gene is TRBJ1-5, the V gene TRBV20-1; D gene uncertain. Trimming took off 3 bases at V and 4 bases at J, with 10 bases between the two ends. Germline CDR1 reads DFQATT; CDR2 reads SNEGSKA (reference sequence). The CDR3 has 13 residues. The CDR3 protein is CSASYPGNQPQHF. The CDR3 bases are TGCAGTGCTAGTTATCCAGGTAATCAGCCCCAGCATTTT.

The chain links TRBV24-1 to TRBJ2-2, with a tentative D call TRBD2 (6 bases). CDR1 and CDR2 (germline): KGHDR, SFDVKD. The germline V and J ends were trimmed by 10 bases and 4 bases, with 9 bases remaining between them. CDR3 length equals 12 residues. The CDR3 DNA follows: TGTGCCACTAGGACTACCACCGGGGAGCTGTTTTTT. Its protein is CATRTTTGELFF.

The rearrangement joins TRBV5-1 to TRBJ2-2; the D is unclear. The germline gives CDR1 SGHRS, CDR2 YFSETQ. The CDR3 loop spans 11 amino acids. V shed 7 bases and J shed 7 bases, with 8 bases lying between them. CDR3 sequence: CASGDGGELFF. The CDR3 nucleotides read TGCGCCAGCGGGGATGGCGGGGAGCTGTTTTTT.

This clonotype occurred a few times. As DNA, the CDR3 is TGTGCCAGCAGCTCGGGACTACAGAACACCGGGGAGCTGTTTTTT. This sequence encodes CASSSGLQNTGELFF. V gene TRBV5-4 combines with J gene TRBJ2-2; TRBD2 aligns across 7 bases. V was clipped by 3 bases and J by 1 base; unmatched bases: 3. In germline, CDR1 is SGHNT, CDR2 YYREEE (reference sequence). This CDR3 has 15 amino acids.

The chain uses TRBV11-2 and TRBJ2-3; D not resolved. V was trimmed by 3 bases and J by 2 bases, leaving 9 bases between them. The germline V gene encodes CDR1 SGHAT and CDR2 FQNNGV. The CDR3 is 14 amino acids. CDR3 DNA: TGTGCCAGCAGCTTCGGGTTAGACACAGATACGCAGTATTTT. It codes for CASSFGLDTDTQYF.

The chain links TRBV7-2 to TRBJ2-1, with D possibly being TRBD2 (5 bases). V lost 2 bases, J lost 11 bases, and 13 bases lay in between. The CDR3 loop spans 13 amino acids. Germline values: CDR1 SGHTA, CDR2 FQGNSA. The CDR3 reads CASSLNMGEKQFF. CDR3 sequence (DNA): TGTGCCAGCAGCTTAAATATGGGAGAGAAGCAGTTCTTC.

This rearrangement joins TRBV7-2 to TRBJ2-7, with 7 bases identical to TRBD1. CDR3 length: 14 amino acids. The J segment lost 4 bases and the V segment lost 5 bases, leaving 8 bases of the junction unmatched. Germline values: CDR1 SGHTA, CDR2 FQGNSA. CDR3 sequence reads: CASSVRDSLYEQYF. The CDR3 nucleotides read TGTGCCAGCAGCGTCCGGGACAGCTTGTACGAGCAGTACTTC.

The table lists this clonotype with many counts. The rearrangement uses TRBV7-2 and TRBJ2-6, with D uncertain. The CDR3 is 16 residues long. Trimming shortened V by 5 bases and J by 0 bases, and 11 bases separated the two germline ends. Germline-derived CDR1 and CDR2 are SGHTA and FQGNSA. Here the CDR3 DNA reads TGTGCCAGCAGCCCGATGACCTCCTCTGGGGCCAACGTCCTGACTTTC. As protein: CASSPMTSSGANVLTF.

The chain joins TRBV7-2 to TRBJ2-5; D unclear. The CDR3 loop spans 14 amino acids. Trimming pared 2 bases from V and 2 bases from J, leaving 9 bases between. From germline, CDR1 is SGHTA and CDR2 FQGNSA. The CDR3 nucleotides are TGTGCCAGCAGCTTATGGCGGAGTCAAGAGACCCAGTACTTC. Protein product: CASSLWRSQETQYF.

The V gene is TRBV10-1, the J gene TRBJ1-5; D not resolved. Germline V CDR1 and CDR2: WNHNN, SYGVQD (reference sequence). Trimming removed 11 bases from V and 5 bases from J, with 13 bases in between. CDR3 length: 12 amino acids. CDR3 sequence (DNA): TGCGCCCATAACATTTACGATCAGCCCCAGCATTTT. It is translated as CAHNIYDQPQHF.

The table lists this clonotype with a few counts. The CDR3 bases are TGTGCCAGCAGCCGGGGACTAGCGACGGATACGCAGTATTTT. This sequence encodes CASSRGLATDTQYF. The J gene is TRBJ2-3, the V gene TRBV14, with TRBD2 identical over 10 bases. J gave up 6 bases and V 4 bases, and 4 bases lay outside the gene matches. The CDR3 spans 14 residues. Germline CDR1 and CDR2: SGHDN and FVKESK. Using reference TRBV14 and TRBJ2-3 for the parts outside the CDR3, the full variable domain is EAGVTQFPSHSVIEKGQTVTLRCDPISGHDNLYWYRRVMGKEIKFLLHFVKESKQDESGMPNNRFLAERTGGTYSTLKVQPAELEDSGVYFCASSRGLATDTQYFGPGTRLTVL.

This clonotype has more than one count but fewer than ten. The V call is TRBV6-2 or TRBV6-3, the J call TRBJ2-2, with unresolved D. Per the germline V gene, CDR1 is MNHEY and CDR2 is SVGEGT. This CDR3 has 14 residues. The V and J ends lost 10 bases and 0 bases respectively, with 12 bases between them. The CDR3 nucleotides are TGTGCCACCGGTGGCGGCGCGAACACCGGGGAGCTGTTTTTT. The encoded protein is CATGGGANTGELFF.

This clonotype turned up a few times. This sequence joins TRBV20-1 and TRBJ2-1; weak D call: TRBD2 (7 bases). The CDR3 is 12 amino acids. The V gene's germline CDR1 is DFQATT and CDR2 SNEGSKA (reference sequence). V was clipped by 7 bases and J by 2 bases, with 9 bases between them. The CDR3 loop reads CSVRGPYNEQFF. The CDR3 region has the DNA TGCAGTGTGCGGGGGCCCTACAATGAGCAGTTCTTC.

The chain uses TRBV20-1 and TRBJ2-2; 9 bases fit TRBD2. This CDR3 spans 16 amino acids. Germline V CDR1 and CDR2: DFQATT, SNEGSKA (reference sequence). With V trimmed by 3 bases and J by 5 bases, 10 bases remained unmatched. CDR3 nucleotides: TGCAGTGCTAGGACCTTTAGCGGGAGACAGACCGGGGAGCTGTTTTTT. This encodes CSARTFSGRQTGELFF.

This clonotype was picked up a small number of times. The chain couples TRBV6-2 or TRBV6-3 to TRBJ2-7; 8 bases map to TRBD1. The germline V gene has CDR1 MNHEY and CDR2 SVGEGT. Trimming took 5 bases from V and 3 from J; bases not matched to a gene: 3. This CDR3 spans 13 amino acids. CDR3 region: CASSRTGIYEQYV. The CDR3 DNA is TGTGCCAGCAGTCGGACAGGGATCTACGAGCAGTACGTC.

This clonotype was counted only a few times. This chain links TRBV7-9 with TRBJ2-2; D perhaps matches TRBD1 (6 bases). The CDR3 is made up of 15 amino acids. Germline V gene lookup returns CDR1 SEHNR and CDR2 FQNEAQ (reference sequence). Deletions cut 5 bases from V and 2 bases from J, with 12 bases between. This CDR3 reads CASSPLGTNTGELFF. The CDR3 DNA is TGTGCCAGCAGCCCCCTAGGGACAAACACCGGGGAGCTGTTTTTT.

The chain carries TRBV29-1 and TRBJ2-5, with 7 bases lining up with TRBD2. V shed 5 bases and J 5 bases; nucleotides not matched to a gene: 5. The length of the CDR3 is 12 residues. Germline V gene sequence: CDR1 SQVTM, CDR2 ANQGSEA. The CDR3 DNA reads as TGCAGCGTTAGCGGGGAACGGGAGACCCAGTACTTC. It is translated as CSVSGERETQYF.

V usage is TRBV12-3 or TRBV12-4 and J usage is TRBJ2-2; D not certain. The CDR3 contains 14 residues. V shed 5 bases and J shed 4 bases, with 11 bases lying between them. CDR3 DNA sequence: TGTGCCAGCAGTACTGCTAGAGGCACCGGGGAGCTGTTTTTT. The encoded protein is CASSTARGTGELFF.

This clonotype has just a few counts. This chain uses TRBV10-3 with TRBJ2-1; D ambiguous. The CDR3 extends over 14 amino acids. Germline V CDR1 and CDR2: ENHRY, SYGVKD. V was cut by 2 bases and J by 4 bases, with 9 bases left in between. Written as DNA, the CDR3 is TGTGCCATCAGTGAGAATCAGTATTACAATGAGCAGTTCTTC. This encodes CAISENQYYNEQFF.

The chain employs TRBV7-9 and TRBJ2-7; possible D gene TRBD1, 5 bases. V shed 2 bases and J shed 2 bases, with 7 bases lying between them. This CDR3 contains 13 residues. The germline V gene encodes CDR1 SEHNR and CDR2 FQNEAQ (reference sequence). CDR3 nucleotide sequence: TGTGCCAGCAGCTTATCAGGGACCTACGAGCAGTACTTC. Translating gives CASSLSGTYEQYF.

This clonotype has a handful of counts. The chain joins TRBV28 to TRBJ2-3; no clear D. Trimming removed 9 bases at V and 0 bases at J, with 7 bases between. CDR1 is MDHEN, CDR2 SYDVKM, per germline. The CDR3 is 12 residues long. The CDR3 spells CASSVSTDTQYF. In DNA form, the CDR3 reads TGTGCCAGTTCGGTCAGCACAGATACGCAGTATTTT. Using reference TRBV28 and TRBJ2-3 for the parts outside the CDR3, the full variable domain is DVKVTQSSRYLVKRTGEKVFLECVQDMDHENMFWYRQDPGLGLRLIYFSYDVKMKEKGDIPEGYSVSREKKERFSLILESASTNQTSMYLCASSVSTDTQYFGPGTRLTVL.

This clonotype was counted only a few times. The chain carries TRBV12-3 or TRBV12-4 and TRBJ2-1; TRBD1 agrees at 7 bases. This CDR3 contains 15 residues. The V segment lost 4 bases and the J segment 8 bases; nucleotides outside the gene matches: 11. CDR3 in amino acids: CASSSYRGAVDEQFF. The DNA of the CDR3 is TGTGCCAGCAGTTCTTACAGGGGCGCCGTAGATGAGCAGTTCTTC.

This clonotype counts as medium-sized (0.01 to 0.1%). The rearrangement links TRBV20-1 to TRBJ2-7; no clear D gene. Per germline, CDR1 DFQATT and CDR2 SNEGSKA (reference sequence). The CDR3 consists of 14 residues. The ends were cut back, 0 bases at V and 1 base at J, with 10 bases in the middle. The CDR3 bases are TGCAGTGCTAGAGATCTGATTGGGTCCTACGAGCAGTACTTC. This translates into CSARDLIGSYEQYF.

This clonotype was seen ten or more times. This chain connects TRBV20-1 to TRBJ2-1; the match to TRBD2 covers 11 bases. The CDR3 consists of 14 residues. Germline trimming cut 4 bases from V and 4 bases from J; bases unmatched to any gene: 3. CDR1 DFQATT and CDR2 SNEGSKA come from the germline V gene (reference sequence). The CDR3 region is CSAKTSGIYNEQFF. CDR3 coding DNA: TGCAGTGCTAAGACTAGCGGGATTTACAATGAGCAGTTCTTC.

In its sample, this clonotype was seen a few times. This chain uses TRBV3-1 with TRBJ2-2, with D unclear. The CDR3 sequence is 17 residues long. Germline V gene lookup returns CDR1 LGHDT and CDR2 YNNKEL (reference sequence). Trimming stripped 0 bases from V and 0 bases from J, with 11 bases between. CDR3 in amino acids: CASSQERESSNTGELFF. As DNA, the CDR3 is TGTGCCAGCAGCCAAGAAAGGGAATCGTCGAACACCGGGGAGCTGTTTTTT. Full variable domain (outside the CDR3, taken from reference TRBV3-1 and TRBJ2-2): DTAVSQTPKYLVTQMGNDKSIKCEQNLGHDTMYWYKQDSKKFLKIMFSYNNKELIINETVPNRFSPKSPDKAHLNLHINSLELGDSAVYFCASSQERESSNTGELFFGEGSRLTVL.

The chain joins TRBV5-1 to TRBJ2-7; D uncertain. Between the trimmed V and J ends, which lost 4 bases and 1 base, there was a span of 9 bases. This CDR3 has 13 amino acids. Germline CDR1 and CDR2: SGHRS and YFSETQ. The CDR3 is CASSPGPSYEQYV. The CDR3 coding sequence is TGCGCCAGCAGCCCTGGGCCGTCCTACGAGCAGTACGTC.